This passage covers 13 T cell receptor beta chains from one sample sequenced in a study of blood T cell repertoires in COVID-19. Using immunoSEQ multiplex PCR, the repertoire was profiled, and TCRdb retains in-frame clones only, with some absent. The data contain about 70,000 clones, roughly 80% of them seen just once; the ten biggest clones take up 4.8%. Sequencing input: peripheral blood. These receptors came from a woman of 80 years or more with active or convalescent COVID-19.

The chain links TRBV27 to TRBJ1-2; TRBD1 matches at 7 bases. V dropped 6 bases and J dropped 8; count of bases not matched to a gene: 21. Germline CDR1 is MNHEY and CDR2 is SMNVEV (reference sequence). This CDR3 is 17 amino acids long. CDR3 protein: CASRRTGTASFSRGYTF. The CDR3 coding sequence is TGTGCCAGCAGACGCACCGGGACAGCCTCTTTTAGCCGAGGCTACACCTTC.

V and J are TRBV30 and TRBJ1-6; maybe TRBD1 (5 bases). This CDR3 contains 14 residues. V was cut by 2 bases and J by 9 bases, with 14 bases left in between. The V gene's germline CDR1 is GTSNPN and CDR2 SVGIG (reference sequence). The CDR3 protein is CAWSQVQGASPLHF. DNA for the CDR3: TGTGCCTGGAGTCAGGTACAAGGGGCTTCACCCCTCCACTTT. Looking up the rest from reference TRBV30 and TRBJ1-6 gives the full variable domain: SQTIHQWPATLVQPVGSPLSLECTVEGTSNPNLYWYRQAAGRGLQLLFYSVGIGQISSEVPQNLSASRPQDRQFILSSKKLLLSDSGFYLCAWSQVQGASPLHFGNGTRLTVT.

Written as DNA, the CDR3 is TGTGCCGAGAAACAGAACTCTGGAAACACCATATATTTT. Translation gives CAEKQNSGNTIYF. The chain couples TRBV5-4 to TRBJ1-3; D remains ambiguous. There are 13 residues in the CDR3. Germline loops: CDR1 SGHNT, CDR2 YYREEE (reference sequence). V was cut by 10 bases and J by 0 bases, with 11 bases left in between.

The CDR3: CASRKQGRTEAFF. CDR3 sequence (DNA): TGTGCCAGCAGAAAACAGGGGAGAACTGAAGCTTTCTTT. The chain is built from TRBV3-1 (or the pseudogene TRBV3-2) and TRBJ1-1; 7 bases match TRBD1. CDR3 length: 13 residues. CDR1 and CDR2 (germline): LGHDT, YNNKEL (reference sequence). V trimming: 6 bases; J trimming: 5 bases; junction bases outside the gene matches: 6.

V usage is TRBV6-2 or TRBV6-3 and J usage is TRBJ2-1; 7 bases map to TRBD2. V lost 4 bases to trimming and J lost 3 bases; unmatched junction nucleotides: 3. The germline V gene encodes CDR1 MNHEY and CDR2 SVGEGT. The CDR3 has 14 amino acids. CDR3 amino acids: CASSFAGVYNEQFF. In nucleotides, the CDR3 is TGTGCCAGCAGTTTTGCGGGGGTCTACAATGAGCAGTTCTTC.

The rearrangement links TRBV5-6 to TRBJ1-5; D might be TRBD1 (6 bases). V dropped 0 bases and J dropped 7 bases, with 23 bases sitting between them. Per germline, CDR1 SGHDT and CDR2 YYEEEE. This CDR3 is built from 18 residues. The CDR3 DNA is TGTGCCAGCAGCTTGGGGCAGGGGTTCCCCCAATTGAAACAGCCCCAGCATTTT. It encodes CASSLGQGFPQLKQPQHF.

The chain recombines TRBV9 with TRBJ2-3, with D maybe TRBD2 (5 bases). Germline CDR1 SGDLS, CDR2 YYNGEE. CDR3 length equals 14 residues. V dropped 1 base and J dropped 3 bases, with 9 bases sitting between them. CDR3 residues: CASSVSGITDTQYF. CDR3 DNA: TGTGCCAGCAGCGTATCGGGGATAACAGATACGCAGTATTTT.

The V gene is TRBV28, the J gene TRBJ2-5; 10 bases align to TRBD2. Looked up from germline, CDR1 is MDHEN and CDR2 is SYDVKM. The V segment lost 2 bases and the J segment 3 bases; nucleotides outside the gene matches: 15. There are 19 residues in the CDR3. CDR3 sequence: CASSLGTSGMIPTEETQYF. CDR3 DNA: TGTGCCAGCAGTTTAGGTACTAGCGGGATGATACCCACCGAAGAGACCCAGTACTTC. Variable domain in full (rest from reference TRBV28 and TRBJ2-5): DVKVTQSSRYLVKRTGEKVFLECVQDMDHENMFWYRQDPGLGLRLIYFSYDVKMKEKGDIPEGYSVSREKKERFSLILESASTNQTSMYLCASSLGTSGMIPTEETQYFGPGTRLLVL.

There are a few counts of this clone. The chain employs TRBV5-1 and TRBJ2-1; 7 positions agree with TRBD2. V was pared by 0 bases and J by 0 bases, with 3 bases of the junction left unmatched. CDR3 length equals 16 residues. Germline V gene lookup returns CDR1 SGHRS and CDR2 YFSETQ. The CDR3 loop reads CASSLELAGSYNEQFF. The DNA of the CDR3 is TGCGCCAGCAGCTTGGAATTAGCGGGCTCCTACAATGAGCAGTTCTTC.

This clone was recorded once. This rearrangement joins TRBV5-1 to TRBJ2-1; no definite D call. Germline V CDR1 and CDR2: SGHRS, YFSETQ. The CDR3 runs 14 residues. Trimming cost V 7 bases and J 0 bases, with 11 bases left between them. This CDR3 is CASCISSSYNEQFF. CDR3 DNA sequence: TGCGCCAGCTGCATTTCGAGCTCCTACAATGAGCAGTTCTTC.

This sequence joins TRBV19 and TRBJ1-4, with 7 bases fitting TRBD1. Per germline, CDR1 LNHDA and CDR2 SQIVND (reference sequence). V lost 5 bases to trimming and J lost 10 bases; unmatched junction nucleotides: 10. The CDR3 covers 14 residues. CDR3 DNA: TGTGCCAGTAGTCACGGAGGGGGCGGCGGAAAACTGTTTTTT. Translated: CASSHGGGGGKLFF. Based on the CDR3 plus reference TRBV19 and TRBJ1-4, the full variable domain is DGGITQSPKYLFRKEGQNVTLSCEQNLNHDAMYWYRQDPGQGLRLIYYSQIVNDFQKGDIAEGYSVSREKKESFPLTVTSAQKNPTAFYLCASSHGGGGGKLFFGSGTQLSVL.

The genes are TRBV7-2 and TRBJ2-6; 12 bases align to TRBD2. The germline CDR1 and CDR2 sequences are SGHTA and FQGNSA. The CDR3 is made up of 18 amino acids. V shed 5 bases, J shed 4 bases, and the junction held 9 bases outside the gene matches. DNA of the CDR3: TGTGCCAGCAGCGGCGGACTAGCGGGAATGAGGGGGGCCAACGTCCTGACTTTC. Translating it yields CASSGGLAGMRGANVLTF. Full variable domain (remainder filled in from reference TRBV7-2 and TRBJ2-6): GAGVSQSPSNKVTEKGKDVELRCDPISGHTALYWYRQSLGQGLEFLIYFQGNSAPDKSGLPSDRFSAERTGGSVSTLTIQRTQQEDSAVYLCASSGGLAGMRGANVLTFGAGSRLTVL.

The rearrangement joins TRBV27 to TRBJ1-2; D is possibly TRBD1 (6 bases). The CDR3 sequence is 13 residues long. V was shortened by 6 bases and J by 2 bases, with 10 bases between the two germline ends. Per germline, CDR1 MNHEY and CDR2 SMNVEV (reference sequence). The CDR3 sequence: CASRSTGNYGYTF. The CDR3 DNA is TGTGCCAGCAGGTCGACAGGAAACTATGGCTACACCTTC.